The 3 T cell receptor beta chains below all came from one sample that was sequenced in a study of molecular identifiers for immune sequencing clone quantification. TCRdb fed the PCR reads into MiXCR, producing one record per CDR3 protein. The table lists under 600,000 distinct CDR3 sequences, roughly 23% of them singletons. Sequencing was carried out using naive CD8+ T cells from blood, with Jurkat cell RNA spiked in. Subset specified: FACS-sorted CD8+CD4-CCR7+CD45RA+ naive T cells. Receptors originate from a human donor in good health. Some libraries in this study had Jurkat cell RNA spiked in.

This clonotype has at least ten counts. The V gene is TRBV2, the J gene TRBJ2-3, with D perhaps matching TRBD1 (6 bases). V lost 3 bases to trimming and J lost 2 bases, with 21 bases between them. This CDR3 comprises 18 residues. Per the germline V gene, CDR1 is SNHLY and CDR2 is FYNNEI. In DNA, the CDR3 is TGTGCCAGCAGTGAGAGACAGGAAGCTGCGATTAACACAGATACGCAGTATTTT. Its protein product is CASSERQEAAINTDTQYF.

The table lists this clonotype with a count of one. A single base separates this from a much larger clone, so it may be a read error. The V and J genes are TRBV5-3 and TRBJ2-7; tentative D call: TRBD1 (6 bases). TRBV5-3 is placed among ORFs of uncertain function. There are 15 residues in the CDR3. V was pared by 10 bases and J by 3 bases, with 23 bases between. The CDR3 spells CAGSLDVRGLYEQYF. The CDR3 nucleotides are TGTGCCGGCAGCTTGGATGTCAGGGGCCTCTACGAGCAGTACTTC.

The chain uses TRBV7-9 and TRBJ2-5, with D perhaps matching TRBD1 (6 bases). CDR3 length: 14 residues. Looked up from germline, CDR1 is SEHNR and CDR2 is FQNEAQ (reference sequence). Trimming removed 5 bases from V and 2 bases from J, with 12 bases in between. CDR3 in DNA: TGTGCCAGCAGCCACCGGGACAAACAAGAGACCCAGTACTTC. It yields the protein CASSHRDKQETQYF.